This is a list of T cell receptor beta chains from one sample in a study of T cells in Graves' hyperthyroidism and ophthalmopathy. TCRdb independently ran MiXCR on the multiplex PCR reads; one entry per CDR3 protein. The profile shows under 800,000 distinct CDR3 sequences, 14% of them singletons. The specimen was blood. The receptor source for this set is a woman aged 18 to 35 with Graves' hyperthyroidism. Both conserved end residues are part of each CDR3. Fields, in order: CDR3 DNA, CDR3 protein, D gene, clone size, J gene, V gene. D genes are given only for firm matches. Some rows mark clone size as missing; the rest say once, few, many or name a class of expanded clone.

TGTGCCAGCAGGGGCGACGGGAGCAATCAGCCCCAGCATTTT,CASRGDGSNQPQHF,.,many,TRBJ1-5,TRBV2
TGTGCCAGTAGTATCGGAATGGTCTATAATTCACCCCTCCACTTT,CASSIGMVYNSPLHF,.,.,TRBJ1-6,TRBV19
TGTGCCAGCAGTTTAAAGTATCGCAACTACGAGCAGTACTTC,CASSLKYRNYEQYF,.,.,TRBJ2-7,TRBV28
TGTGCCAGCAGTGGACTAGCGGCTATTGGGGAGCAGTACTTC,CASSGLAAIGEQYF,TRBD2,few,TRBJ2-7,TRBV6-1
TGTGCCAGCTCACCGCTTTCAGGCGGCGGGGGGATGAACACTGAAGCTTTCTTT,CASSPLSGGGGMNTEAFF,.,.,TRBJ1-1,TRBV18
TGTGCCAGCAGCCTGACGGGGACAATTTACGAGCAGTACTTC,CASSLTGTIYEQYF,.,many,TRBJ2-7,TRBV5-6
TGTGCCAGCAGCCATCAGACCGAAAACCGAGATACGCAGTATTTT,CASSHQTENRDTQYF,.,many,TRBJ2-3,TRBV7-2
TGTGCCATCAGTATAGACCCGCCAGGTAGTGAAGCTTTCTTT,CAISIDPPGSEAFF,.,few,TRBJ1-1,TRBV10-3
TGTGCCAGTAGTATGATGAAGGGCTTTCACACTGAAGCTTTCTTT,CASSMMKGFHTEAFF,.,many,TRBJ1-1,TRBV19
TGTGCCAGCAGTTACACGGTCGGCTCTGGGGCCAACGTCCTGACTTTC,CASSYTVGSGANVLTF,.,few,TRBJ2-6,TRBV6-5
TGTGCCAGCAGTTACGTCCCGGGACAGGGATCCTACGAGCAGTACTTC,CASSYVPGQGSYEQYF,TRBD1,few,TRBJ2-7,TRBV6-2/TRBV6-3
TGTGCCAGCAGTTTATTAGGGCTAGCGGGAGAAATTTTTACGGAGACCCAGTACTTC,CASSLLGLAGEIFTETQYF,TRBD2,.,TRBJ2-5,TRBV28
TGTGCCACCAGGGCGAGGCTAGCGAACACCGGGGAGCTGTTTTTT,CATRARLANTGELFF,.,.,TRBJ2-2,TRBV24-1
TGTGCCAGCAGTGAAGCGCTTTGGGACACAAGGAATAACTATGGCTACACCTTC,CASSEALWDTRNNYGYTF,.,many,TRBJ1-2,TRBV2
TGTGCCACCAGCAGAGGCAGGACTAGCGGCAACAATGAGCAGTTCTTC,CATSRGRTSGNNEQFF,TRBD2,.,TRBJ2-1,TRBV15
TGCGCCAGCAGCCAAGATAGGGGACAGGGGAAGCCCCAGCATTTT,CASSQDRGQGKPQHF,TRBD1,.,TRBJ1-5,TRBV4-1
TGTGCCAGCAGCCGGGACGAGGCCGGGGAGCTGTTTTTT,CASSRDEAGELFF,.,many,TRBJ2-2,TRBV11-3
TGTGCCTGGAGTGTCCGGGGGACAGGGGGGGGCTATGGCTACACCTTC,CAWSVRGTGGGYGYTF,TRBD1,few,TRBJ1-2,TRBV30
TGTGCCACCAGTGATAGGCAGGCACAAGAGACCCAGTACTTC,CATSDRQAQETQYF,.,many,TRBJ2-5,TRBV24-1
TGTGCCGCGGGGCTAGCGGGTTACAATGAGCAGTTCTTC,CAAGLAGYNEQFF,TRBD2,many,TRBJ2-1,TRBV7-9
TGTGCCACCAGTGCACTTCGGGCGGATACGCAGTATTTT,CATSALRADTQYF,.,many,TRBJ2-3,TRBV24-1
TGTGCCAGCAGTTTACAGTACTATGGCTACACCTTC,CASSLQYYGYTF,.,many,TRBJ1-2,TRBV28
TGTGCCAGCAGTAATTCCGGGGGGTCTGGGGCCAACGTCCTGACTTTC,CASSNSGGSGANVLTF,TRBD2,few,TRBJ2-6,TRBV2
TGCAGTGCCCTTCGACAGGATGGCTACACCTTC,CSALRQDGYTF,.,.,TRBJ1-2,TRBV20-1
TGTGCCACACTATTCGTGGATACGCAGTATTTT,CATLFVDTQYF,.,few,TRBJ2-3,TRBV6-1
TGTGCCAGCAGGGGACAAGAACAAATCCCAGATACGCAGTATTTT,CASRGQEQIPDTQYF,.,many,TRBJ2-3,TRBV28
TGTGCCAGCAGCTCAAGATTCTCTAGCGGCCTAGCCAAAAACATTCAGTACTTC,CASSSRFSSGLAKNIQYF,TRBD2,many,TRBJ2-4,TRBV13
TGTGCCAGCAGTTTAAGGCGGATTGCGCCCAGCGGGAGCCACGAGCAGTACTTC,CASSLRRIAPSGSHEQYF,TRBD2,few,TRBJ2-7,TRBV12-3/TRBV12-4